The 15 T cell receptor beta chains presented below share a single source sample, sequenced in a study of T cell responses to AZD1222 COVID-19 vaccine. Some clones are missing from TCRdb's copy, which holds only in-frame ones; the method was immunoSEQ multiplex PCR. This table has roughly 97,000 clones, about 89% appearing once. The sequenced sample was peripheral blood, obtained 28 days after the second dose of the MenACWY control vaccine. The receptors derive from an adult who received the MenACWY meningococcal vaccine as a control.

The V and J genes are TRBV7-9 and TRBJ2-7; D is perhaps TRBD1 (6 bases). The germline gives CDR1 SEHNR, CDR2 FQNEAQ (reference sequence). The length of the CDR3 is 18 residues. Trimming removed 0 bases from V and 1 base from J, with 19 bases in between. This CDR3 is CASSLALSRGEISYEQYF. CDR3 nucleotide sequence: TGTGCCAGCAGCTTAGCGCTTAGCAGGGGAGAGATATCCTACGAGCAGTACTTC.

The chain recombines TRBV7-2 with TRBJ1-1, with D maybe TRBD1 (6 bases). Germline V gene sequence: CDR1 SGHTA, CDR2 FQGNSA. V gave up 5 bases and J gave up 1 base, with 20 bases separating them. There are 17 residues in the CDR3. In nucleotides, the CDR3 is TGTGCCAGCAGCCCCAACGGGGGGGGCAGGAGGAACACTGAAGCTTTCTTT. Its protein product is CASSPNGGGRRNTEAFF.

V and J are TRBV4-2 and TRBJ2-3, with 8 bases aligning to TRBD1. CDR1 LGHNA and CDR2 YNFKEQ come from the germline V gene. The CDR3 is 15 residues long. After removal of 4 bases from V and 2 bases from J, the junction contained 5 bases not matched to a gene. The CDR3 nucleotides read TGTGCCAGCAGCCTCCGGGACAGGTCCACAGATACGCAGTATTTT. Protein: CASSLRDRSTDTQYF.

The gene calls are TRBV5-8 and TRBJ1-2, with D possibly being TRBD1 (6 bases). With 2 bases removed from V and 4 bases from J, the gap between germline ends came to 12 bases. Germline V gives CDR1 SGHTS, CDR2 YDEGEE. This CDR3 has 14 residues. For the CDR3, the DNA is TGTGCCAGCAGCTTACAGGGAGATTTCTATGGCTACACCTTC. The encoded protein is CASSLQGDFYGYTF.

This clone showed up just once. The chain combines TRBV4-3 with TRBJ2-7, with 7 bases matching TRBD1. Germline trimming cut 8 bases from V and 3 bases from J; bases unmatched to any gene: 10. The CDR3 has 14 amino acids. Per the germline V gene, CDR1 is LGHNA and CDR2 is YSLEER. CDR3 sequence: CASAKGAQNYEQYF. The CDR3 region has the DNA TGCGCCAGCGCGAAGGGGGCGCAGAACTACGAGCAGTACTTC.

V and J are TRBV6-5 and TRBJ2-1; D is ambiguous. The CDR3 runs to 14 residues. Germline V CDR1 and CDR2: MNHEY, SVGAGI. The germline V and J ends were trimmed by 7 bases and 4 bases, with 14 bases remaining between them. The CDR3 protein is CASTRGSGYNEQFF. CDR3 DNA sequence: TGTGCCAGCACCCGAGGAAGTGGGTACAATGAGCAGTTCTTC.

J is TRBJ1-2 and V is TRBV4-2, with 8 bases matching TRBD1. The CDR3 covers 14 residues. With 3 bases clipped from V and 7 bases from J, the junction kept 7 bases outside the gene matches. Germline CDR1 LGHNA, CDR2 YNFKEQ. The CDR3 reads CASSQTGQARGYTF. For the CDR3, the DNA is TGTGCCAGCAGCCAGACGGGACAGGCCCGTGGCTACACCTTC.

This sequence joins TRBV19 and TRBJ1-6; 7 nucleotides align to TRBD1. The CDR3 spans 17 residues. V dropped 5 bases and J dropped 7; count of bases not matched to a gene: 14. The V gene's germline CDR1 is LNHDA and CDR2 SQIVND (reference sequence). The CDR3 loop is CASSSLQGTLTNSPLHF. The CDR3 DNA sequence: TGTGCCAGTAGTTCATTACAGGGGACGCTGACAAATTCACCCCTCCACTTT.

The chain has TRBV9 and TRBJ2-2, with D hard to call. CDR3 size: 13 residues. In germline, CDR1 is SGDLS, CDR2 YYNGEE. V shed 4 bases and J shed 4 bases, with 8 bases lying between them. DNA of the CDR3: TGTGCCAGCAGCTCAGGCTTCACCGGGGAGCTGTTTTTT. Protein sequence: CASSSGFTGELFF.

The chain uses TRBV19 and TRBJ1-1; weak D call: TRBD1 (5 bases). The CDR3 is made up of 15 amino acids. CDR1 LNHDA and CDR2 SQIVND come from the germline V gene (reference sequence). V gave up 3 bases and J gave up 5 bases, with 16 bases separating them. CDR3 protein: CASSIVSGGDTEAFF. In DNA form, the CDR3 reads TGTGCCAGTAGTATTGTCTCTGGGGGGGATACTGAAGCTTTCTTT.

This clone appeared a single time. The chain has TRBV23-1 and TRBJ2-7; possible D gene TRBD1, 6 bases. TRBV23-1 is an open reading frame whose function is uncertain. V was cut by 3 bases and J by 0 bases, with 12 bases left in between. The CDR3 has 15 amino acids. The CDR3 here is CASSQNRVPSYEQYF. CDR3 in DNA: TGCGCCAGCAGTCAGAACAGGGTACCCTCCTACGAGCAGTACTTC.

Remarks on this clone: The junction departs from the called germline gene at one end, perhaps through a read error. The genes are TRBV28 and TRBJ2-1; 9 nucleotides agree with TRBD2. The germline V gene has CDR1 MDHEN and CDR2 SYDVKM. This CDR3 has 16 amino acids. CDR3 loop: CASSLSGGGAHWPPIF. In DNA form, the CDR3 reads TGTGCCAGCAGTTTATCTGGCGGGGGGGCCCACTGGCCCCCGATCTTC.

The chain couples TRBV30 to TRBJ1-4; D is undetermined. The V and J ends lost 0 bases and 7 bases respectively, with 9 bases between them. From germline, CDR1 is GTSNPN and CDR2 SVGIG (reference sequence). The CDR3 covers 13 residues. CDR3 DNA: TGTGCCTGGAGTGTACTACTGCTTGAAAAACTGTTTTTT. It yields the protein CAWSVLLLEKLFF.

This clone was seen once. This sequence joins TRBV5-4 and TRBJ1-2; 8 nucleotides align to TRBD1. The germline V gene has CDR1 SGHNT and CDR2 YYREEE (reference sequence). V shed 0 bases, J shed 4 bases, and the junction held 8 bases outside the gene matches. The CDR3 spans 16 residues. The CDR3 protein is CASSLAGTGRIYGYTF. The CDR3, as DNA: TGTGCCAGCAGCTTGGCTGGGACAGGTAGAATCTATGGCTACACCTTC.

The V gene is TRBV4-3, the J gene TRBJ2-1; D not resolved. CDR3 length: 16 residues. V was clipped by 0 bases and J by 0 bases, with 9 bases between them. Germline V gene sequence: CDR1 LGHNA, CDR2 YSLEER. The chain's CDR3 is CASSQDSQSSYNEQFF. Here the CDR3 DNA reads TGCGCCAGCAGCCAAGATTCCCAGAGCTCCTACAATGAGCAGTTCTTC.